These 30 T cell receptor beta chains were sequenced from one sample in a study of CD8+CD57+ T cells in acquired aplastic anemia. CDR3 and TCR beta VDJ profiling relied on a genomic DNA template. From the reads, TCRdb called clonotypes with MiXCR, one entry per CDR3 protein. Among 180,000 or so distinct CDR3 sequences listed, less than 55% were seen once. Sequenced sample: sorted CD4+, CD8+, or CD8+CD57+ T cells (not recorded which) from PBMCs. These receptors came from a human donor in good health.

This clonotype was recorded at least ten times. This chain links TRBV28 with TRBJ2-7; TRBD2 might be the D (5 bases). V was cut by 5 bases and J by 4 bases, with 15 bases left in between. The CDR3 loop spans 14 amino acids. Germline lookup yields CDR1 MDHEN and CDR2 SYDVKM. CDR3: CASSRGDITYEQYF. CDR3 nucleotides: TGTGCCAGCAGTCGGGGAGACATCACATACGAGCAGTACTTC.

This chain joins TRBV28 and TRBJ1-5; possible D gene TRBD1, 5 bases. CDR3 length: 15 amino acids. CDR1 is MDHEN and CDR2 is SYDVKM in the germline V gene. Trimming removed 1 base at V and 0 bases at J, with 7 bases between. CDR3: CASSLYRISNQPQHF. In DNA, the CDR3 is TGTGCCAGCAGTTTATACAGGATTAGCAATCAGCCCCAGCATTTT.

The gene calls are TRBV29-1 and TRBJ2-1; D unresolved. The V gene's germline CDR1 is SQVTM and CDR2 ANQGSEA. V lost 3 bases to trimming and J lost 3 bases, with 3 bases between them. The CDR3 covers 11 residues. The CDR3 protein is CSVEIYNEQFF. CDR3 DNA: TGCAGCGTTGAGATCTACAATGAGCAGTTCTTC.

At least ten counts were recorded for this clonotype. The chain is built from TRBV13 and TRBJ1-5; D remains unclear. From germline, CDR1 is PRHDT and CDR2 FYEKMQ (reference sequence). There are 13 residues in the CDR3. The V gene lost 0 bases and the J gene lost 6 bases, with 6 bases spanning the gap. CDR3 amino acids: CASSLGQRQPQHF. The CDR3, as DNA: TGTGCCAGCAGCTTAGGCCAGCGTCAGCCCCAGCATTTT.

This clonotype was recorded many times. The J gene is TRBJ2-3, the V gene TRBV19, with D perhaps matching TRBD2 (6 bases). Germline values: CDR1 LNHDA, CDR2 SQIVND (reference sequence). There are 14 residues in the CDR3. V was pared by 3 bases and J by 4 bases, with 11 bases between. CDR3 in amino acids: CASSIRLVADTQYF. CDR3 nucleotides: TGTGCCAGTAGTATCCGACTAGTGGCAGATACGCAGTATTTT.

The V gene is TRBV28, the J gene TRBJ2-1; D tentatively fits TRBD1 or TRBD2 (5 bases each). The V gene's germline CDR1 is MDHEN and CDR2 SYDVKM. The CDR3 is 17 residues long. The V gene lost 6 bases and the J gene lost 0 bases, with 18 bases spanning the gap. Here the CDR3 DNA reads TGTGCCAGCAGAACCGGAGGTGGGGGTTCCTCCTACAATGAGCAGTTCTTC. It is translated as CASRTGGGGSSYNEQFF.

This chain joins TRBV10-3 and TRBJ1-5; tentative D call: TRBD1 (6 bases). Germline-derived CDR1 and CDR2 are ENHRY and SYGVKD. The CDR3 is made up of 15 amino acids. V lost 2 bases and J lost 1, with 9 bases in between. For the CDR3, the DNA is TGTGCCATCAGTGAGGGGACATTGAGCAATCAGCCCCAGCATTTT. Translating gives CAISEGTLSNQPQHF.

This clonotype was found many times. As DNA, the CDR3 is TGTGCCATCAGTGAACCCGGGAGGGGGGAGGATACGCAGTATTTT. It translates to CAISEPGRGEDTQYF. V usage is TRBV10-3 and J usage is TRBJ2-3; 8 bases are a match to TRBD2. Germline-derived CDR1 and CDR2 are ENHRY and SYGVKD. V lost 3 bases to trimming and J lost 6 bases; unmatched junction nucleotides: 8. The length of the CDR3 is 15 residues.

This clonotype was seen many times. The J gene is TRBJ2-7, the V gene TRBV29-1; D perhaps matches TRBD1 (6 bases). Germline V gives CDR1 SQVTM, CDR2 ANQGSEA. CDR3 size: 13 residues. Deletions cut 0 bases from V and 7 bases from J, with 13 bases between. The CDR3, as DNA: TGCAGCGTTGAAGATCCCCCAGGGGTAGAGCAGTACTTC. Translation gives CSVEDPPGVEQYF.

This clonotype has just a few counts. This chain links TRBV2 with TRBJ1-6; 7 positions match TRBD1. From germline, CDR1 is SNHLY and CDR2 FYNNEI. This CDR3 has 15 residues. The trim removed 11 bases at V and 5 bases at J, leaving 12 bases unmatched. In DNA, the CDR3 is TGTGCCGGATCACTTAGACAGGGAGATAATTCACCCCTCCACTTT. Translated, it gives CAGSLRQGDNSPLHF.

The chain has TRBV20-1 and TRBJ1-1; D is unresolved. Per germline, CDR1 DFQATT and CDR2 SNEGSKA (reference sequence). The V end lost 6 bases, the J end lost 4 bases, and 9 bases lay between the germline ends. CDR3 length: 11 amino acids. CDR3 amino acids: CSAIAGTEAFF. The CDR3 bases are TGCAGTGCCATTGCAGGCACTGAAGCTTTCTTT.

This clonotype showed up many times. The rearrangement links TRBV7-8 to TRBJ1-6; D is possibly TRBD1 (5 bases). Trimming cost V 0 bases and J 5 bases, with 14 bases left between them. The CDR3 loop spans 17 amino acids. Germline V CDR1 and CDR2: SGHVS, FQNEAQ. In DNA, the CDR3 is TGTGCCAGCAGCTTAGCGTGGGGGGTCTCGGATAATTCACCCCTCCACTTT. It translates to CASSLAWGVSDNSPLHF.

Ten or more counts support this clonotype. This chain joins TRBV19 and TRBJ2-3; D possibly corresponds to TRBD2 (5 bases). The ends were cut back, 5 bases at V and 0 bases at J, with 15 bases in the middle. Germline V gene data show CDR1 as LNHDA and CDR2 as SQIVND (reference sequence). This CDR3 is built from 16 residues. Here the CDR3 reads CASSRGRGHSTDTQYF. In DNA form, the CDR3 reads TGTGCCAGTAGTCGCGGGCGCGGGCATAGCACAGATACGCAGTATTTT.

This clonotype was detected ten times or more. The CDR3 spells CASSIGGGVNEQFF. The CDR3 DNA follows: TGTGCCAGTAGTATTGGTGGGGGTGTTAATGAGCAGTTCTTC. The chain combines TRBV19 with TRBJ2-1; D tentatively fits TRBD1 or TRBD2 (5 bases each). The CDR3 spans 14 residues. Deletions cut 3 bases from V and 7 bases from J, with 13 bases between. Germline lookup yields CDR1 LNHDA and CDR2 SQIVND (reference sequence).

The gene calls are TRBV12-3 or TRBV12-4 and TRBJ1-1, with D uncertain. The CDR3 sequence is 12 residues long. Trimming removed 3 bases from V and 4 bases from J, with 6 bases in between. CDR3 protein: CASSLGSTEAFF. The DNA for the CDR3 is TGTGCCAGCAGTTTGGGTAGCACTGAAGCTTTCTTT.

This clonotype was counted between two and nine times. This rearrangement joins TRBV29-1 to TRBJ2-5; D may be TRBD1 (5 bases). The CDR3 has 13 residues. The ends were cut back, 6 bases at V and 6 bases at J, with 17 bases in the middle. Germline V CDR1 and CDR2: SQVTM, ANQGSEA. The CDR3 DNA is TGCAGCGTGGCCCAGACAGTGGGGCAGACCCAGTACTTC. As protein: CSVAQTVGQTQYF.

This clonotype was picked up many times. CDR3 protein: CASSESEGTGKETQYF. DNA for the CDR3: TGCGCCAGCAGTGAGTCGGAAGGGACAGGAAAAGAGACCCAGTACTTC. The rearrangement links TRBV10-1 to TRBJ2-5, with 8 bases that match TRBD1. V lost 0 bases, J lost 3 bases, and 6 bases stayed unmatched. From germline, CDR1 is WNHNN and CDR2 SYGVQD (reference sequence). The CDR3 is made up of 16 amino acids.

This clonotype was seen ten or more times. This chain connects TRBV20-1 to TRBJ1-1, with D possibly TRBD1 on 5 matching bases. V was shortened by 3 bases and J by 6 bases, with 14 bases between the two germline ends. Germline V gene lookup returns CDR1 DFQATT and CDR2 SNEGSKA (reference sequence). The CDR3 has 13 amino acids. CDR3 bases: TGCAGTGCTAGGGGTCAGGGTAGGTCTGAAGCTTTCTTT. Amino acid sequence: CSARGQGRSEAFF.

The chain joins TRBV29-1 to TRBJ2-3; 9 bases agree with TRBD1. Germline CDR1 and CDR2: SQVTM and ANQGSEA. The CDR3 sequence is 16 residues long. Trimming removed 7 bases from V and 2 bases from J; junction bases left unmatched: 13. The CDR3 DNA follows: TGCAGCGCAAAACTACAGGGGGCTTCGGCCACAGATACGCAGTATTTT. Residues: CSAKLQGASATDTQYF.

The CDR3 here is CASKSTGGITEAFF. The CDR3 bases are TGTGCCAGCAAATCGACAGGGGGCATCACTGAAGCTTTCTTT. The rearrangement uses TRBV6-1 and TRBJ1-1; 10 bases match TRBD1. Germline assignment: CDR1 MNHNS and CDR2 SASEGT. The length of the CDR3 is 14 residues. The V segment lost 7 bases and the J segment 4 bases; nucleotides outside the gene matches: 6.

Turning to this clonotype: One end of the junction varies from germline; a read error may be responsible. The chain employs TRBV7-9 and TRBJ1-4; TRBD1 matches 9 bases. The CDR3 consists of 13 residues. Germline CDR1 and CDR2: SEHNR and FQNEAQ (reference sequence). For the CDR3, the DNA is TGCGCCAGCAGCAGGGACAGGGACGAAAAACTGTTTTTT. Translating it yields CASSRDRDEKLFF.

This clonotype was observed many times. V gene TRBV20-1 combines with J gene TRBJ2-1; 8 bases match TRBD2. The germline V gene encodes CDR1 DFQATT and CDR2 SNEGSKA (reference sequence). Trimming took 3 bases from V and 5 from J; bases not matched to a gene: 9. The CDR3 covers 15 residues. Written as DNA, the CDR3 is TGCAGTGCTAGGGAGGGCGGGAGGCCCCACAATGAGCAGTTCTTC. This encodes CSAREGGRPHNEQFF.

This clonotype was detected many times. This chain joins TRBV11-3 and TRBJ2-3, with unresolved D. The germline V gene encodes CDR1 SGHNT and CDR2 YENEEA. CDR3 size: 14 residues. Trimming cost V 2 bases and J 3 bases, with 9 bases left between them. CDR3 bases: TGTGCCAGCAGCTTAAGGGATGGTACAGATACGCAGTATTTT. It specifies CASSLRDGTDTQYF.

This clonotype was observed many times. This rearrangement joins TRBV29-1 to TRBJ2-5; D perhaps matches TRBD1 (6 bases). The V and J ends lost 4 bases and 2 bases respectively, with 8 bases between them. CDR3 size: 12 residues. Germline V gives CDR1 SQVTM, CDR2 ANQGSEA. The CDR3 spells CSVGTVQETQYF. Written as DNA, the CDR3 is TGCAGCGTTGGGACAGTACAAGAGACCCAGTACTTC.

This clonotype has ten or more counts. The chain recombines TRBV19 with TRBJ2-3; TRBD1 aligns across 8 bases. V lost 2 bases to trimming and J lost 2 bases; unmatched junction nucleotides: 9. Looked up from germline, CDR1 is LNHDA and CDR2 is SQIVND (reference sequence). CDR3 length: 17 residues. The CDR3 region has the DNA TGTGCCAGTAGTATAAAAGGGGCAGGGGGCAACACAGATACGCAGTATTTT. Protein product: CASSIKGAGGNTDTQYF. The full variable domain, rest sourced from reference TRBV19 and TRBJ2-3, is DGGITQSPKYLFRKEGQNVTLSCEQNLNHDAMYWYRQDPGQGLRLIYYSQIVNDFQKGDIAEGYSVSREKKESFPLTVTSAQKNPTAFYLCASSIKGAGGNTDTQYFGPGTRLTVL.

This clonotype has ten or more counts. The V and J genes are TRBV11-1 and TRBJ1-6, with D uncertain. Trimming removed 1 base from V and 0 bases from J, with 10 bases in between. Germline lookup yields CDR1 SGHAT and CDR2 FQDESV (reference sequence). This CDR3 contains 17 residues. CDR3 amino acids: CASSLGGASSYNSPLHF. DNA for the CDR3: TGTGCCAGCAGCTTAGGAGGCGCGAGCTCCTATAATTCACCCCTCCACTTT.

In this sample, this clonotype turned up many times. As DNA, the CDR3 is TGCGCCAGCAGCTTGGCCGGAGGGAAGGCTAGCGGGACAGATACGCAGTATTTT. It is translated as CASSLAGGKASGTDTQYF. The J gene is TRBJ2-3, the V gene TRBV5-1, with TRBD2 identical over 8 bases. From germline, CDR1 is SGHRS and CDR2 YFSETQ. The V segment lost 0 bases and the J segment 3 bases; nucleotides outside the gene matches: 12. This CDR3 is 18 amino acids long.

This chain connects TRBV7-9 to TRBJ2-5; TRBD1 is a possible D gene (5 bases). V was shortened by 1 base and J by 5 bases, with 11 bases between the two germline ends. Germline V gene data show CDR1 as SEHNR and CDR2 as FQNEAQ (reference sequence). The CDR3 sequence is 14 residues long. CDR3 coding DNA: TGTGCCAGCAGCTTAGGACAGCAGGGTGAGACCCAGTACTTC. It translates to CASSLGQQGETQYF.

This chain's CDR3 is CSASSAGGGGYTF. The CDR3 region has the DNA TGCAGTGCTAGTAGCGCAGGGGGAGGTGGCTACACCTTC. The chain has TRBV20-1 and TRBJ1-2; 7 bases are a match to TRBD1. Germline CDR1 DFQATT, CDR2 SNEGSKA (reference sequence). V was clipped by 3 bases and J by 7 bases; unmatched bases: 8. The CDR3 is made up of 13 amino acids.

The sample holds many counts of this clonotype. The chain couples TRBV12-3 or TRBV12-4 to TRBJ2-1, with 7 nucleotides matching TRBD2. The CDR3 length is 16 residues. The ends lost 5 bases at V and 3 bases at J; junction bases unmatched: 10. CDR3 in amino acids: CASSDAAGEIYNEQFF. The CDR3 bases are TGTGCCAGCAGTGACGCCGCGGGAGAGATCTACAATGAGCAGTTCTTC.